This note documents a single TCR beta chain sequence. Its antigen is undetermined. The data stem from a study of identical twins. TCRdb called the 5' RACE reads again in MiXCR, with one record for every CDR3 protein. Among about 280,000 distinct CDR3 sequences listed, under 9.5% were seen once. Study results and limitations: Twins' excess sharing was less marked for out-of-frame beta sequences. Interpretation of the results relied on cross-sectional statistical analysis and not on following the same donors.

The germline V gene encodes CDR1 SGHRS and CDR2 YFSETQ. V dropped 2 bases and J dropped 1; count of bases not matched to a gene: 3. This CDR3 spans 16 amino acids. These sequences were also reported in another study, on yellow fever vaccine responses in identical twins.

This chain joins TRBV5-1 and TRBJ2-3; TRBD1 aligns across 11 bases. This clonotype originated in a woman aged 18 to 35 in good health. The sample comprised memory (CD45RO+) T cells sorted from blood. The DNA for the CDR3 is TGCGCCAGCAGCTTCGGACAGGGGGCAGGCACAGATACGCAGTATTTT. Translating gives CASSFGQGAGTDTQYF.